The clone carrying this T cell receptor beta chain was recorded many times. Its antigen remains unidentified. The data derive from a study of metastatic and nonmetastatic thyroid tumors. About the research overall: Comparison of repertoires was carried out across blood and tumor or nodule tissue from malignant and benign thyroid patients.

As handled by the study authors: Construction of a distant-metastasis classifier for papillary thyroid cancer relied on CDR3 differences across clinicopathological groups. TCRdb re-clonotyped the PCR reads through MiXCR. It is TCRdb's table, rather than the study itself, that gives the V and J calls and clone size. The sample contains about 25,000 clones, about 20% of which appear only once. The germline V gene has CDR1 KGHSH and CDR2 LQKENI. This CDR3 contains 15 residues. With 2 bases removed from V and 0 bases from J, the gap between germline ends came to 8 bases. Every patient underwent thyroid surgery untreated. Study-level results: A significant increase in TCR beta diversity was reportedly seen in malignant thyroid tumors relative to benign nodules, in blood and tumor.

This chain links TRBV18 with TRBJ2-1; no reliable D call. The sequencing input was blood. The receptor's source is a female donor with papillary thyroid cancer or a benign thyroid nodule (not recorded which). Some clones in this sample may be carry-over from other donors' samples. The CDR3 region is CASSPASLSYNEQFF. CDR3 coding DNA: TGTGCCAGCTCACCAGCGTCCCTCTCCTACAATGAGCAGTTCTTC. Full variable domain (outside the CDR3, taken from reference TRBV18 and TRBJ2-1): NAGVMQNPRHLVRRRGQEARLRCSPMKGHSHVYWYRQLPEEGLKFMVYLQKENIIDESGMPKERFSAEFPKEGPSILRIQQVVRGDSAAYFCASSPASLSYNEQFFGPGTRLTVL.